These 21 T cell receptor beta chains share one sample of origin, sequenced in a study of shared clonotypes between healthy human individuals. The table came from immunoSEQ multiplex PCR; TCRdb's copy has only in-frame clones and leaves some out. The profile shows some 530,000 clones, about 84% of them singletons. Sequenced sample: PBMCs. The receptors derive from a middle-aged woman in good health. Some clones in this sample may be carry-over from other donors' samples.

On this clone itself: Possible read error: a much larger clone is one base away. Other DNA sequences of this sample code for an identical CDR3. This chain uses TRBV9 with TRBJ2-3; weak D call: TRBD2 (6 bases). V lost 1 base and J lost 2, with 8 bases in between. The CDR3 has 14 residues. Germline loops: CDR1 SGDLS, CDR2 YYNGEE. CDR3 sequence reads: CASSVRGNTDTQYF. CDR3 DNA: TGTGCCAGCAGCGTACGGGGGAACACAGATACGCAGTATTTT.

This clone was detected only a few times. The chain combines TRBV11-2 with TRBJ1-1, with D perhaps TRBD1 (5 bases). The CDR3 runs to 10 residues. CDR1 is SGHAT, CDR2 FQNNGV, per germline. V lost 8 bases to trimming and J lost 8 bases, with 9 bases between them. The CDR3 sequence is CASGGREAFF. CDR3 coding DNA: TGTGCCAGCGGGGGACGGGAAGCTTTCTTT.

This clone was detected only a few times. The junction departs from the called germline gene at one end, perhaps through a read error. The gene calls are TRBV9 and TRBJ2-6; 9 bases are shared with TRBD1. This CDR3 has 18 residues. The germline gives CDR1 SGDLS, CDR2 YYNGEE. The chain's CDR3 is CASSARDRVVTGADVLTF. In DNA form, the CDR3 reads TGTGCCAGCAGCGCCCGGGACAGGGTCGTAACTGGGGCCGACGTCCTGACTTTC.

The rearrangement joins TRBV18 to TRBJ2-2; perhaps TRBD1 as D (6 bases). The length of the CDR3 is 16 residues. The V end was cut by 0 bases, the J end by 3 bases, with 11 bases between. Germline CDR1 is KGHSH and CDR2 is LQKENI. The CDR3 loop is CASSPPEQGYTGELFF. The CDR3 DNA reads as TGTGCCAGCTCACCACCAGAACAGGGTTACACCGGGGAGCTGTTTTTT.

V is TRBV30 and J is TRBJ1-4; D ambiguous. Trimming removed 1 base from V and 3 bases from J, with 6 bases in between. There are 13 residues in the CDR3. Germline values: CDR1 GTSNPN, CDR2 SVGIG (reference sequence). This CDR3 is CAWSAGPNEKLFF. In DNA form, the CDR3 reads TGTGCCTGGAGTGCAGGTCCTAATGAAAAACTGTTTTTT. Looking up the rest from reference TRBV30 and TRBJ1-4 gives the full variable domain: SQTIHQWPATLVQPVGSPLSLECTVEGTSNPNLYWYRQAAGRGLQLLFYSVGIGQISSEVPQNLSASRPQDRQFILSSKKLLLSDSGFYLCAWSAGPNEKLFFGSGTQLSVL.

The CDR3, as DNA: TGCGCCAGCAGCGCCCCGGGGACAAACTCCTACAATGAGCAGTTCTTC. This sequence encodes CASSAPGTNSYNEQFF. The V gene is TRBV4-1, the J gene TRBJ2-1; D may be TRBD1 (6 bases). Germline lookup yields CDR1 MGHRA and CDR2 YSYEKL. With 5 bases removed from V and 0 bases from J, the gap between germline ends came to 14 bases. The length of the CDR3 is 16 residues.

Points on this clone: It differs at one base from a far larger clone, so likely a read error. This chain links TRBV5-1 with TRBJ1-5, with 12 bases identical to TRBD1. The CDR3 has 15 amino acids. In germline, CDR1 is SGHRS, CDR2 YFSETQ. The J segment lost 10 bases and the V segment lost 4 bases, leaving 9 bases of the junction unmatched. CDR3 loop: CASSQGQGAGDPQHF. The CDR3 nucleotides read TGCGCCAGCAGCCAGGGACAGGGGGCCGGGGATCCCCAGCATTTT.

This clone was picked up a small number of times. The sample contains more than one DNA sequence encoding this CDR3. The chain joins TRBV2 to TRBJ2-5, with TRBD2 as a possible D gene (6 bases). The length of the CDR3 is 13 residues. With 6 bases removed from V and 1 base from J, the gap between germline ends came to 9 bases. The germline V gene encodes CDR1 SNHLY and CDR2 FYNNEI. The CDR3 loop reads CASSRGTQETQYF. CDR3 DNA: TGTGCCAGCAGCCGCGGGACCCAAGAGACCCAGTACTTC.

The genes are TRBV6-5 and TRBJ1-2; 7 bases map to TRBD1. J was trimmed by 4 bases and V by 2 bases; bases with no gene match: 7. The CDR3 consists of 15 residues. The germline gives CDR1 MNHEY, CDR2 SVGAGI. CDR3 loop: CASSYRDSGGYGYTF. CDR3 bases: TGTGCCAGCAGTTACAGGGACAGCGGGGGCTATGGCTACACCTTC.

Of note for this clone: A far larger clone differs by one base, so this is likely a read error. V gene TRBV30 combines with J gene TRBJ1-5; D may be TRBD1 (6 bases). The CDR3 runs 12 residues. The germline V gene encodes CDR1 GTSNPN and CDR2 SVGIG (reference sequence). Trimming removed 2 bases at V and 14 bases at J, with 16 bases between. Here the CDR3 DNA reads TGTGCCTGGAGTCCCGGGACATGCCCAGAGCATTTT. Its protein product is CAWSPGTCPEHF.

This chain connects TRBV2 to TRBJ2-1; 11 bases line up with TRBD2. From germline, CDR1 is SNHLY and CDR2 FYNNEI. Trimming at V came to 5 bases and at J to 8 bases, leaving 8 bases not matched to a gene. The CDR3 has 15 amino acids. The CDR3, as DNA: TGTGCCAGCAGTCCTTCTAGCGGGAGGTACGATGAGCAGTTCTTC. As protein: CASSPSSGRYDEQFF. Full variable domain (outside the CDR3, taken from reference TRBV2 and TRBJ2-1): EPEVTQTPSHQVTQMGQEVILRCVPISNHLYFYWYRQILGQKVEFLVSFYNNEISEKSEIFDDQFSVERPDGSNFTLKIRSTKLEDSAMYFCASSPSSGRYDEQFFGPGTRLTVL.

The chain combines TRBV30 with TRBJ2-2; the D is unclear. The CDR3 is made up of 14 amino acids. The V end lost 0 bases, the J end lost 2 bases, and 7 bases lay between the germline ends. In germline, CDR1 is GTSNPN, CDR2 SVGIG (reference sequence). The CDR3 DNA sequence: TGTGCCTGGAGTGTTTATGGCAACACCGGGGAGCTGTTTTTT. Protein product: CAWSVYGNTGELFF.

The chain carries TRBV2 and TRBJ2-7; D gene uncertain. V lost 3 bases to trimming and J lost 4 bases, with 13 bases between them. Looked up from germline, CDR1 is SNHLY and CDR2 is FYNNEI. The CDR3 runs to 14 residues. CDR3 sequence (DNA): TGTGCCAGCAGTGAGGGCCCCGGTGGGTACGAGCAGTACTTC. The encoded protein is CASSEGPGGYEQYF.

Concerning this clone: A read error is the likely source, as a far larger clone sits one nucleotide away. The same CDR3 can be traced to other DNA sequences in this sample. This sequence joins TRBV28 and TRBJ1-4, with 7 bases lining up with TRBD1. The CDR3 has 15 amino acids. Per germline, CDR1 MDHEN and CDR2 SYDVKM. CDR3 region: CASSQPGQTNEKLFF. CDR3 nucleotides: TGTGCTAGCAGCCAACCGGGACAGACTAATGAAAAACTGTTTTTT.

This CDR3 is CASSVTRGTGELFF. CDR3 in DNA: TGCGCCAGCAGCGTAACCAGGGGGACCGGGGAGCTGTTTTTT. The rearrangement uses TRBV5-1 and TRBJ2-2; 7 positions agree with TRBD1. The V segment lost 4 bases and the J segment 5 bases; nucleotides outside the gene matches: 5. The germline V gene encodes CDR1 SGHRS and CDR2 YFSETQ. The CDR3 loop spans 14 amino acids.

The V gene is TRBV7-9, the J gene TRBJ1-1; 10 positions agree with TRBD1. V shed 1 base and J 0 bases; nucleotides not matched to a gene: 8. The CDR3 totals 18 residues. Germline-derived CDR1 and CDR2 are SEHNR and FQNEAQ (reference sequence). The CDR3 loop reads CASSLGPDRGQVNTEAFF. The DNA of the CDR3 is TGTGCCAGCAGCTTAGGGCCTGACAGGGGGCAAGTGAACACTGAAGCTTTCTTT.

The chain joins TRBV10-3 to TRBJ2-2; the D gene is possibly TRBD2 (6 bases). Germline V gene sequence: CDR1 ENHRY, CDR2 SYGVKD. This CDR3 contains 14 residues. V lost 6 bases and J lost 1, with 9 bases in between. CDR3 loop: CAIRRDENTGELFF. In DNA form, the CDR3 reads TGTGCCATCAGGCGGGACGAGAACACCGGGGAGCTGTTTTTT.

The J gene is TRBJ2-7, the V gene TRBV6-5; tentative D call: TRBD2 (6 bases). Trimming shortened V by 0 bases and J by 3 bases, and 12 bases separated the two germline ends. Germline V gene lookup returns CDR1 MNHEY and CDR2 SVGAGI. The CDR3 is 15 residues long. Here the CDR3 DNA reads TGTGCCAGCAGTTACTCGATCAACGGGGGCTACGAGCAGTACTTC. As protein: CASSYSINGGYEQYF.

With respect to this clone: This sample also contains other DNA sequences that code for the same CDR3. CDR3: CASSLDLNQPQHF. The CDR3 region has the DNA TGTGCCAGCAGCTTAGATCTAAATCAGCCCCAGCATTTT. This chain connects TRBV7-2 to TRBJ1-5; D is uncertain. CDR3 length: 13 residues. The germline CDR1 and CDR2 sequences are SGHTA and FQGNSA. The ends were cut back, 1 base at V and 4 bases at J, with 5 bases in the middle.

This clone was counted many times. Additional DNA sequences in this sample encode the identical CDR3. The rearrangement links TRBV7-2 to TRBJ2-7, with 7 bases lining up with TRBD2. Germline V gives CDR1 SGHTA, CDR2 FQGNSA. This CDR3 comprises 14 residues. The V segment lost 5 bases and the J segment 6 bases; nucleotides outside the gene matches: 10. In DNA, the CDR3 is TGTGCCAGCAGCCCCCGGGGAGGGCCCGGCGAGCAGTACTTC. Its protein product is CASSPRGGPGEQYF.

The J gene is TRBJ2-7, the V gene TRBV11-2; TRBD2 matches at 8 bases. Germline CDR1 reads SGHAT; CDR2 reads FQNNGV. CDR3 length equals 16 residues. J was trimmed by 7 bases and V by 5 bases; bases with no gene match: 16. The CDR3 sequence: CASSHPLQIRGGEQYF. CDR3 nucleotides: TGTGCCAGCAGCCACCCGCTCCAAATACGGGGGGGAGAGCAGTACTTC.